The T cell receptor beta chain under discussion was sequenced for a study of regulatory T cells in long-lasting Graves disease. For TCR beta, libraries came from iRepertoire HTBI primers and Arm-PCR of CDR3 regions. TCRdb reprocessed the multiplex PCR reads with MiXCR, giving one entry per CDR3 protein. This repertoire shows roughly 490,000 distinct CDR3 sequences, around a fifth found once; its top ten account for roughly 13%. CDR1 and CDR2 (germline): LNHDA, SQIVND (reference sequence). CDR3 length: 13 amino acids. Trimming left V 5 bases short and J 6 bases short, with 11 bases between. Time point of the sample: persistent/refractory GD, antithyroid drugs over 5 years with positive TRAb. The TCR library was made from RNA that had been extracted from PBMCs in TRIzol. American Thyroid Association guidelines served as the basis for diagnosing Graves' disease. In this cohort, patients came from an endocrinology department located in Xi'an, China.

Concerning this clonotype: What it binds is not known.

Findings and caveats of the study: It was peripheral blood alone, not thyroid tissue, that was studied. Relative to new patients (966), persistent patients exhibited greater sharing of public clonotypes (approximately 2,800).

Sequencing was performed on peripheral blood mononuclear cells (PBMCs), taken when the disease was refractory, from a patient treated with antithyroid drugs. This TCR was recovered from a female donor with Graves disease. V usage is TRBV19 and J usage is TRBJ1-5, with D hard to call. For the CDR3, the DNA is TGTGCCAGTAGTTTTGGGGATGGTCAGCCCCAGCATTTT. It is translated as CASSFGDGQPQHF.